This T cell receptor beta chain was obtained from a study of cytomegalovirus exposure and HLA in healthy donors (dated by TCRdb to 2015 to 2018). Background for the entire study: An earlier analysis of some 500 of the donors reported about 290 Gb of sequence data and approximately 110 million unique TCR beta sequences from about 200 million T cells. An early release that covered 500 to 800 HLA-typed donors contained approximately 320 gigabases of sequencing data and roughly 84 million unique TCR sequences. Of the roughly 390 genotyped donors, 81% were placed in the genetic ancestry cluster associated with self-reported Caucasian donors. The study was designed to test whether signatures of past pathogen exposure could be identified by cataloging public T cell receptors. Using immunosequencing, the study profiled T cell repertoires from 666 subjects and related those repertoires to cytomegalovirus serostatus. A separate validation cohort of roughly 130 different subjects was used in addition to the roughly 670-subject first cohort. To predict cytomegalovirus infection status, the study combined high-throughput TCR immunosequencing, statistical association of individual TCRs with disease status, and machine learning. In a later analysis, previously published TCR beta repertoires from more than 500 donors were re-analyzed and high-resolution HLA genotyping was added so that TCR occurrence patterns could be studied. Rather than using new phenotypic data, the later analysis identified candidate immune exposures from TCR beta sequences and from how often those sequences occurred across donors. An earlier analysis of nearly 600 of the donors applied high-throughput TCR beta sequencing to assess whether each TCR beta V gene segment acted as functional or pseudogenic. Donor age, sex, ethnicity and CMV serostatus were compiled alongside the repertoire data. Genome-wide SNP genotypes for about 65% of the roughly 700 donors were used in a later genetic analysis, which treated that subset as a discovery cohort. Every discovery cohort repertoire had been produced on one sequencing platform. Class I and class II HLA loci were covered by the typing at four-digit resolution. Typing coverage differed by locus: A, B, C, DRB1 and DQB1 were typed in roughly 620-630 donors, DQA1 in 500 to 550, DPA1 in nearly 610, and DPB1 in just under 480. Roughly five DR-DQ haplotypes were handled as single units for association and clustering, since linkage in the cohort was strong. Among some 410 genotyped donors of the cohort, an average of approximately 240,000 unique TCR beta nucleotide sequences was sequenced per donor, of which about 19% were non-productive.

From cysteine to phenylalanine, the CDR3 is 13 amino acids long. The entry retains the CDR3 DNA only, 39 bases that are in frame from base 1. The V end loses 7 bases and the J end loses 10 bases, and a stretch of 19 bases separates them. CDR1 and CDR2 are read off the germline V gene (reference sequence) as MNHEY and SMNVEV. Broad study findings and their caveats: Some IMGT-functional V segments, including TRBV6-2 and TRBV6-3, could not be told apart with the 87-base-pair reads, so those segments were excluded. In a later analysis, several top co-occurrence clusters were reported to appear linked to parvovirus B19, influenza, CMV and Epstein-Barr virus. In an earlier analysis of fewer than 700 of the donors, most TCR beta V segments appeared in productive rearrangements about 90% or about 30% of the time, broadly matching IMGT annotations. According to a later analysis, TCR association rates differed among HLA loci, with DRB1 alleles showing the most associated TCRs and HLA-C alleles showing the fewest. Most TCR sequences were seen in very few donors, while some public TCRs were found in many individuals. In a later analysis, HLA-associated TCR beta chains showed more clonal expansion and lower generation probabilities than non-associated chains that were equally common. According to the authors, the approach could potentially be generalized to other disease states and immunological phenotypes. Because some donors lacked HLA typing at each locus, the association tests relied only on the typed subset. In vitro tests confirmed that three of the cytomegalovirus-associated TCR beta chains recognize cytomegalovirus antigens. In a later analysis, some 17,000 TCR beta sequences were associated with specific HLA alleles at a false discovery rate of 0.05. Immune exposure information for the cohort was limited to CMV serostatus. A cluster of highly shared sequence variants was judged likely to be a technical artifact of the sequencing pipeline. Presence/absence analyses assumed roughly uniform sequencing depth across donors, an assumption that may not hold. Linkage disequilibrium might explain the correlated functional status among segregating V segments, but an unknown experimental factor could not be excluded. A later analysis found that most CMV-associated TCR beta chains appeared HLA-restricted, with HLA associations seemingly driven largely by CMV exposure. In a later genetic analysis, fewer N-insertions in productive TCRs were reported among donors in an Asian-associated ancestry cluster than the approximately 710-donor mean. Strong co-occurrence of HLA alleles, especially DR and DQ, made assigning TCR associations to individual alleles difficult. In both the original and validation cohorts, the classifier was reported to diagnose cytomegalovirus status with high specificity and sensitivity. A further reported finding was that TCR beta sequences accurately predicted the HLA-A and HLA-B alleles for most subjects in the first cohort. V-gene and J-gene trimming of TCR beta chains was associated with a missense DCLRE1C variant in a later genetic analysis, and the association was replicated in an independent cohort. This cohort had only TCR beta chains sequenced, and the lack of alpha or paired-chain data limited which features could be detected. In the study, some 160 TCR beta chains were listed as associated with cytomegalovirus. The earlier analysis of a few hundred of the donors excluded 15 to 20 rarely observed V segments, including chromosome 9 orphons, because counts were too low.

Library prep was done by the immunoSEQ multiplex PCR assay. The multiplex PCR relied on a mix of 60 forward primers for TCR Vbeta segments and 13 reverse primers for TCR Jbeta segments. The CDR3 region of rearranged TCR beta genes was amplified from genomic DNA by a multiplex PCR assay. Amplified TCR beta libraries were sequenced as 87-base-pair reads on the Illumina HiSeq System. The published analysis was carried out like this. Across the 700 or so repertoires, a later analysis counted tens of millions of unique TCR beta chains, 9 million to 14 million of which were shared by at least two donors. To remove PCR and sequencing errors, raw reads were error-corrected and collapsed into unique sequences using a nearest-neighbor algorithm that merged closely related sequences. Alignment of CDR3 sequences to IMGT reference sequences was used to assign V, D and J gene segments. For a sequence to be retained, a match of at least six nucleotides to both a V gene segment and a J gene segment was required. Rearrangements were called productive when the CDR3 lacked stop codons and stayed in frame with V and J; all others were non-productive. CDR3 was defined by IMGT convention, running from the second conserved V-encoded cysteine to the conserved J-encoded phenylalanine. The earlier analysis of a few hundred of the donors excluded any sequence lacking an unambiguous match to a single V gene segment. In an earlier analysis of 450 to 700 of the donors, V segments were called functional above 56.7% productive rearrangements and were called segregating when the between-donor standard deviation exceeded 5%. A statistical classification framework was built to diagnose cytomegalovirus status from the catalog of TCR beta chain sequences. A later analysis assigned V and J genes by comparing TCR nucleotide sequences with IMGT/GENE-DB human TR gene sequences. Using the TCRdist pipeline, a later analysis assigned CDR3 sequences along with most-parsimonious VDJ recombination scenarios. A later analysis defined each TCR beta chain by its CDR3 amino acid sequence plus V-gene family, and excluded reads lacking a unique V-gene family. In a later analysis, 450 to 600 highly shared, low-generation-probability nucleotide sequences were removed to address suspected cross-contamination and a sequencing artifact. In a later analysis, a clonal expansion index for each public chain was calculated from normalized within-repertoire ranks of inferred template counts. In a later analysis, generation probabilities were computed using a VDJ recombination model fitted to out-of-frame rearrangements, and the results were checked against IGoR. A later analysis scored TCR-TCR, TCR-HLA and TCR-CMV co-occurrence with hypergeometric tests, applying a repertoire-size bias correction to TCR pairs. False discovery rates were estimated in a later analysis by permuting HLA or CMV assignments 20 times. In a later analysis, co-occurring TCRs were grouped using DBSCAN, with TCRdist sequence similarity added in when clustering inside HLA-allele-positive subsets. Repertoires with fewer than 30,000 or more than 120,000 public chains, plus five repertoires with anomalous nucleotide sharing, were excluded from co-occurrence clustering. What TCRdb holds here is the immuneACCESS table cut down to in-frame rearrangements. Part of the clones is not present; checked against another copy, under half of the missing clones reflect an unresolved V gene, and the others are unexplained. The DNA gave D and trimming, while V, J and clone size come from that table. The sample table records about 230,000 clones; roughly 81% of these occur just once. Roughly 0.22% of the sample rests with the top ten.

On this clone itself: The antigen this receptor binds is unknown. Within one base of it there is no much larger clone, and no base qualities were kept.

In total, roughly 710 healthy bone marrow donors made up the cohort. All cohort members were sampled while nominally healthy, although unrecorded immune exposures were likely present. The donor was CMV seronegative and was included in the group of over 300 seronegative cohort members. A peripheral blood sample was collected from each donor, and TCR beta sequencing was performed on peripheral blood mononuclear cells. The Qiagen DNeasy Blood Extraction Kit was used to extract genomic DNA from the blood cell samples. The sequencing sample was made of PBMCs. The chain is assembled from TRBV27 and TRBJ1-1, with TRBD1 perhaps the D gene, on 6 matching bases. This receptor was taken from a girl aged 2 to 9 in good health and CMV-seronegative. The DNA sequence is TGTGCCAGCAAACCCGGGGGGGGGCTTGGAGCTTTCTTT. This codes for CASKPGGGLGAFF.